The clone carrying this TCR beta chain turned up a few times. The germline CDR1 and CDR2 sequences are SGHAT and FQNNGV. The CDR3 is 14 amino acids. Then a second PCR, running roughly 7 to 11 cycles, was carried out with a sample-barcoded 5' primer and a J-beta primer mix. TCRdb processed the 5' RACE reads anew with MiXCR; each CDR3 protein has one entry. Of 750,000 or so distinct CDR3 sequences in the sample, more than 20% were seen once. This sample stems from a study of blood T cells in healthy people across ages. These data were also filed under a second study, of T cells of mothers and their children.

The chain combines TRBV11-2 with TRBJ2-5; D is unresolved. TRBJ2-1 explains the end of the DNA better; the J call may be wrong. This receptor was identified in a boy younger than 18 in good health. The material sequenced was blood. The DNA of the CDR3 is TGTGCCAGCAGCTTACAGACGGCCTACAATGAGCAGTTCTTC. Its translation: CASSLQTAYNEQFF.